The entry below gives a single T cell receptor (beta chain) sequence along with its context. Its antigen is currently unknown. The data were produced by immunoSEQ multiplex PCR, yet TCRdb's version contains in-frame clones alone and is incomplete. Of around 260,000 clones in the sample, about 92% were seen once. This specimen comes from a study of cytomegalovirus exposure and HLA in healthy donors. J was trimmed by 6 bases and V by 4 bases; bases with no gene match: 13. The CDR3 is 16 residues long. Germline lookup yields CDR1 SGHNT and CDR2 YYREEE (reference sequence). Whole-study findings and limits: The majority of TCR sequences were rare, yet some public TCRs appeared in many donors. Cytomegalovirus status was reportedly diagnosed by the classifier with high specificity and sensitivity.

This TCR derives from a woman younger than 45 in good health and CMV-seronegative. Sequenced sample: PBMCs. The genes are TRBV5-4 and TRBJ2-7, with 10 positions matching TRBD2. The CDR3 sequence: CASSPDLQREGVEQYF. The CDR3 coding sequence is TGTGCCAGCAGCCCCGACCTACAGCGGGAGGGCGTCGAGCAGTACTTC.